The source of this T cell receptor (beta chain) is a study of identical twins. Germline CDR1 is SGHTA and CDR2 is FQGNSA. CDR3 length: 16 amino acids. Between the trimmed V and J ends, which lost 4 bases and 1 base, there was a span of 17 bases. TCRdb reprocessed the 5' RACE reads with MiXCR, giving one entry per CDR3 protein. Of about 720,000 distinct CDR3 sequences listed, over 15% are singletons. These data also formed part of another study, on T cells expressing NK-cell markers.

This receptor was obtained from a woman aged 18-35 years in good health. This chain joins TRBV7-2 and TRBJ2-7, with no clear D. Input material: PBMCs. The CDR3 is CASSWAGGGSSYEQYF. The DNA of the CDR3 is TGTGCCAGCAGCTGGGCCGGCGGCGGAAGTTCCTACGAGCAGTACTTC.